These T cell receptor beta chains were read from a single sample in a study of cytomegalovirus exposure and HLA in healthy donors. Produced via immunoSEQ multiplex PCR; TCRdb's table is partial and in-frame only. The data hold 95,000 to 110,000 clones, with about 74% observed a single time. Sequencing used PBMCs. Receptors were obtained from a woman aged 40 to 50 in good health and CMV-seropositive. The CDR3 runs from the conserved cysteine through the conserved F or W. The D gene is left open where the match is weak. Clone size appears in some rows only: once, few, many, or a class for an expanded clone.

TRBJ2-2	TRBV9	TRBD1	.	CASSSGQVLTGELFF	TGTGCCAGCAGCTCGGGACAGGTCCTCACCGGGGAGCTGTTTTTT
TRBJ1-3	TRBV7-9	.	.	CASRQLTGLSGNTIYF	TGTGCCAGCAGACAACTGACAGGTCTCTCTGGAAACACCATATATTTT
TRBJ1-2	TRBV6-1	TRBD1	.	CASSEGQGALGYGYTF	TGTGCCAGCAGTGAGGGACAGGGGGCCCTGGGCTATGGCTACACCTTC
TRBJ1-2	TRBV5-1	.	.	CASSLDGGGYTF	TGCGCCAGCAGCTTGGACGGGGGAGGCTACACCTTC
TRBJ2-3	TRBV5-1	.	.	CASSLGLVTDTQYF	TGCGCCAGCAGCTTGGGACTAGTCACAGATACGCAGTATTTT
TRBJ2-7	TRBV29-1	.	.	CSVDLGSNYEQYF	TGCAGCGTTGACCTAGGCAGCAACTACGAGCAGTACTTC
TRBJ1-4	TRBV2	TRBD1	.	CASRGTATNEKLFF	TGTGCCAGCAGGGGGACAGCAACTAATGAAAAACTGTTTTTT
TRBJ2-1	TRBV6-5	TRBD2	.	CASSPTSGGANEQFF	TGTGCCAGCAGCCCTACTAGCGGGGGGGCCAATGAGCAGTTCTTC
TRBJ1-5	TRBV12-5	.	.	CASGPETKYQPQHF	TGTGCTAGTGGTCCCGAGACTAAGTATCAGCCCCAGCATTTT
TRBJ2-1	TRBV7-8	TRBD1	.	CASSSFDGTVDEQFF	TGTGCCAGCAGCTCCTTTGACGGGACAGTCGATGAGCAGTTCTTC
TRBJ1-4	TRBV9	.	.	CASSAADREKLFF	TGTGCCAGCAGCGCGGCAGACAGGGAAAAACTGTTTTTT
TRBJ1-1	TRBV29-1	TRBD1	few	CSVVQGRNTEAFF	TGCAGCGTTGTACAGGGGCGGAACACTGAAGCTTTCTTT
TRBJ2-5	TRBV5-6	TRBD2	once	CASRRRLAEGETQYF	TGTGCCAGCAGGCGCCGACTAGCGGAAGGGGAGACCCAGTACTTC
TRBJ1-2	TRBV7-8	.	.	CASSLGGGPYGYTF	TGTGCCAGCAGCTTAGGCGGGGGGCCTTATGGCTACACCTTC
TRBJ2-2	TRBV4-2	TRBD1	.	CASSQDGTGAGGELFF	TGTGCCAGCAGCCAAGATGGGACAGGGGCTGGCGGGGAGCTGTTTTTT
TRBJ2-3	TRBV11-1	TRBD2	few	CASSMGLAGGPTDTQYF	TGTGCCAGCAGCATGGGACTAGCGGGGGGGCCCACAGATACGCAGTATTTT
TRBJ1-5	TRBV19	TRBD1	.	CASKGQGAGQPQHF	TGTGCCAGTAAGGGACAGGGGGCAGGTCAGCCCCAGCATTTT
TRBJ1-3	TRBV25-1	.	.	CASSDGGSGNTIYF	TGTGCCAGCAGTGACGGGGGCTCTGGAAACACCATATATTTT
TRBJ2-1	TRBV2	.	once	CASSERHGGKQFF	TGTGCCAGCAGTGAGAGACACGGGGGTAAGCAGTTCTTC
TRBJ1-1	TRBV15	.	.	CATSREAYTEAFF	TGTGCCACCAGCAGAGAAGCGTACACTGAAGCTTTCTTT
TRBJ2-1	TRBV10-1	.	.	CASNGGEKLHEQFF	TGCGCCAGCAATGGCGGGGAGAAGCTCCATGAGCAGTTCTTC
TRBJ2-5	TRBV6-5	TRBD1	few	CASSAQDRGRETQYF	TGTGCCAGCAGTGCGCAGGACAGGGGGCGGGAGACCCAGTACTTC
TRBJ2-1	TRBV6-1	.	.	CASSEEAGAGNEQFF	TGTGCCAGCAGTGAAGAGGCAGGGGCGGGCAATGAGCAGTTCTTC
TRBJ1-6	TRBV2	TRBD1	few	CASSELGQGSSPLHF	TGTGCCAGCAGTGAATTGGGACAGGGGAGTTCACCCCTCCACTTT
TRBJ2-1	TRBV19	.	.	CASSIREEQFF	TGTGCCAGTAGTATACGGGAGGAGCAGTTCTTC
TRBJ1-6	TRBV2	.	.	CASSRESNSPLHF	TGTGCCAGCAGTAGGGAGTCTAATTCACCCCTCCACTTT
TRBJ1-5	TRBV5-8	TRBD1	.	CASSLALTGVRNQPQHF	TGTGCCAGCAGCTTGGCCCTGACAGGGGTCCGCAATCAGCCCCAGCATTTT
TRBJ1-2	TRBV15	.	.	CATSRGLYEANYGYTF	TGTGCCACCAGCAGAGGTCTTTACGAGGCTAACTATGGCTACACCTTC
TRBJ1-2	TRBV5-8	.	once	CASSWTDGADGYTF	TGTGCCAGCAGCTGGACTGACGGAGCGGATGGCTACACCTTC
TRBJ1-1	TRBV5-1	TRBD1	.	CASSLYRGDMNTEAFF	TGCGCCAGCAGCTTGTACAGGGGAGACATGAACACTGAAGCTTTCTTT
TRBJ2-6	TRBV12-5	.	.	CASGLVFGGAGANVLTF	TGTGCTAGTGGTTTGGTGTTTGGGGGCGCTGGGGCCAACGTCCTGACTTTC
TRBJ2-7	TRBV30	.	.	CAADRGLEQYF	TGTGCCGCCGACAGGGGACTAGAGCAGTACTTC
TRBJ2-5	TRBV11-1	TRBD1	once	CASSSGQGLETQYF	TGTGCCAGCAGCTCCGGACAGGGTTTGGAGACCCAGTACTTC
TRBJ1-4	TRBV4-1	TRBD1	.	CASSQLPGQGDEKLFF	TGCGCCAGCAGCCAACTGCCGGGACAGGGGGATGAAAAACTGTTTTTT
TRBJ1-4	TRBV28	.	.	CASGTGGAGNEKLFF	TGTGCCAGCGGAACGGGGGGCGCCGGGAATGAAAAACTGTTTTTT
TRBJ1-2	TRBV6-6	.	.	CASSYSGGSSNYGYTF	TGTGCCAGCAGTTACTCAGGGGGATCCTCTAACTATGGCTACACCTTC
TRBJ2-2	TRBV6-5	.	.	CASSSAGAGNTGELFF	TGTGCCAGCAGTTCCGCGGGGGCAGGGAACACCGGGGAGCTGTTTTTT
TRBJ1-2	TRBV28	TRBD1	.	CASSVGQGDGYTF	TGTGCCAGCAGCGTGGGACAGGGGGACGGCTACACCTTC
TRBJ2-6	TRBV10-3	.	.	CATAKGPDRTNVLTF	TGTGCCACCGCAAAAGGGCCAGACAGGACCAACGTCCTGACTTTC
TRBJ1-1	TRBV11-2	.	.	CASSLEGGGSEAFF	TGTGCCAGCAGCTTAGAGGGCGGGGGATCTGAAGCTTTCTTT
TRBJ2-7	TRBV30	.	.	CAWNNPRQPSYGRYEQYF	TGTGCCTGGAACAACCCCCGACAGCCCTCCTATGGGCGCTACGAGCAGTACTTC
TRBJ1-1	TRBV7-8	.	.	CASSLVFLGEMNTEAFF	TGTGCCAGCAGCCTAGTATTTCTCGGAGAAATGAACACTGAAGCTTTCTTT
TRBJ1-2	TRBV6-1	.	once	CASSERGWELNYGYTF	TGTGCCAGCAGTGAAAGGGGGTGGGAGCTTAACTATGGCTACACCTTC
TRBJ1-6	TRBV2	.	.	CASSSQGSYNSPLHF	TGTGCCAGCTCGAGTCAGGGTTCCTATAATTCACCCCTCCACTTT
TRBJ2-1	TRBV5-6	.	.	CASSSGGSYNEQFF	TGTGCCAGCAGCTCCGGGGGTTCCTACAATGAGCAGTTCTTC
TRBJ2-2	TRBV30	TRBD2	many	CAWARGEAGELFF	TGTGCCTGGGCCCGGGGGGAGGCCGGGGAGCTGTTTTTT
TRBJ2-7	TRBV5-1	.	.	CASSLATTTRNGEQYF	TGCGCCAGCAGCTTGGCCACGACTACAAGGAATGGCGAGCAGTACTTC
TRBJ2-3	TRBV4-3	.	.	CASSQGGDPDTQYF	TGCGCCAGCAGCCAAGGCGGGGATCCCGATACGCAGTATTTT
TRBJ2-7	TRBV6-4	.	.	CASSVLQGLSNEQYF	TGTGCCAGCAGTGTGCTACAGGGATTGAGCAACGAGCAGTACTTC
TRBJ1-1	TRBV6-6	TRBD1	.	CASSYATGAGTEAFF	TGTGCCAGCAGTTACGCGACAGGGGCAGGGACTGAAGCTTTCTTT
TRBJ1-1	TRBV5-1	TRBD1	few	CASSPQTGSENTEAFF	TGCGCCAGCAGCCCCCAGACAGGGAGTGAAAACACTGAAGCTTTCTTT
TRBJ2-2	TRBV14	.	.	CASSQVGGKAGELFF	TGTGCCAGCAGCCAGGTCGGAGGGAAAGCCGGGGAGCTGTTTTTT
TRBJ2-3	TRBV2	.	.	CASSDELPRVPGSDTQYF	TGTGCCAGCAGTGACGAGCTACCCCGGGTACCTGGTTCAGATACGCAGTATTTT
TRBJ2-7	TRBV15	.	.	CATSSRASYEQYF	TGTGCCACCAGCAGCCGAGCTTCCTACGAGCAGTACTTC
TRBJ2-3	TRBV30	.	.	CACQYSRGTDTQYF	TGTGCCTGTCAATACTCCCGCGGGACAGATACGCAGTATTTT
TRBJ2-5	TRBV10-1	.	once	CASSAAGLGQETQYF	TGCGCCAGCAGTGCCGCGGGGCTGGGTCAAGAGACCCAGTACTTC
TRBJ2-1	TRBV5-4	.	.	CASTPQGAPLREQFF	TGTGCCAGCACCCCTCAGGGTGCTCCTCTACGGGAGCAGTTCTTC